This section outlines one T cell receptor (beta chain) sequence together with its context. Its cognate antigen is unknown. Donors showed nominal health when sampled, although they likely had unrecorded immune exposures. The CDR3 consists of 15 residues. V lost 1 base and J lost 6, with 16 bases in between. Looked up from germline, CDR1 is LNHDA and CDR2 is SQIVND (reference sequence). Amplification used 60 Vbeta primers and 13 Jbeta primers. Profiled with immunoSEQ multiplex PCR; TCRdb holds only in-frame clones, not every one. The profile covers about 180,000 clones, with 75% to 85% appearing a single time and around 1.5% taken by the ten largest. This sample stems from a study of cytomegalovirus exposure and HLA in healthy donors. Study context: Most donors, 81% of a few hundred genotyped, fell in the Caucasian-associated ancestry cluster.

Study results and caveats: Later work found most CMV-associated TCR beta chains apparently HLA-restricted.

This sequence joins TRBV19 and TRBJ2-7, with D possibly matching TRBD2 (6 bases). The TCR sequence derives from a man aged 18 to 29 in good health and CMV-seronegative. The sequencing input was PBMCs. The CDR3 loop is CASSIGWTGATEQYF. The CDR3 bases are TGTGCCAGTAGTATAGGTTGGACGGGAGCCACCGAGCAGTACTTC.